The sequence of this TCR beta chain was determined in a study of a mutant IDH1 vaccine in newly diagnosed glioma. Study at large: Of treated patients, about 60% were men and 37.5% women, averaging around 44 years.

Data came from immunoSEQ multiplex PCR; TCRdb stores just in-frame clones and leaves some out. The profile shows approximately 60,000 clones, 85% to 90% of them singletons. Time point described: week 35, safety follow-up. The investigators gave 300 ug of mutant IDH1 20-mer peptide in each vaccine dose, together with topical imiquimod. In weeks 1, 3, 5, 7, 11, 15, 19 and 23, patients were immunized, eight times in all. V shed 0 bases and J shed 8 bases, with 12 bases lying between them. The CDR3 spans 14 residues. Per germline, CDR1 SGHRS and CDR2 YFSETQ. This clone showed up just once. What it binds is unknown. Findings and limits, study-wide: Vaccine-induced immune responses occurred in approximately 93% of patients.

The chain has TRBV5-1 and TRBJ2-1; D may be TRBD1 (6 bases). The source is a man between 35 and 55 years old with glioma. This specimen was PBMCs, taken from a glioma patient whose treatment included an IDH1 peptide vaccine. The CDR3 here is CASSLGQGIYEQFF. DNA of the CDR3: TGCGCCAGCAGCTTGGGGCAGGGGATCTATGAGCAGTTCTTC.